The sequence of this T cell receptor beta chain was determined in a study of shared T cell receptors in the human thymus. Sequencing was performed with immunoSEQ multiplex PCR; in TCRdb, only in-frame clones are kept and a portion is missing. The sample lists fewer than 700,000 clones; roughly 90% were seen once. This clone was seen once. Germline V gives CDR1 SGDLS, CDR2 YYNGEE. The CDR3 runs to 16 residues. The J segment lost 1 base and the V segment lost 3 bases, leaving 8 bases of the junction unmatched. The same specimen was also included in a second study, on human thymus T cells.

The sample consisted of thymocytes. The clonotype originates from a boy less than two years old with a congenital heart defect. The chain uses TRBV9 and TRBJ2-3, with 7 nucleotides matching TRBD2. Written as DNA, the CDR3 is TGTGCCAGCAGCGCACCCGGGGGGATTGGCACAGATACGCAGTATTTT. This encodes CASSAPGGIGTDTQYF.